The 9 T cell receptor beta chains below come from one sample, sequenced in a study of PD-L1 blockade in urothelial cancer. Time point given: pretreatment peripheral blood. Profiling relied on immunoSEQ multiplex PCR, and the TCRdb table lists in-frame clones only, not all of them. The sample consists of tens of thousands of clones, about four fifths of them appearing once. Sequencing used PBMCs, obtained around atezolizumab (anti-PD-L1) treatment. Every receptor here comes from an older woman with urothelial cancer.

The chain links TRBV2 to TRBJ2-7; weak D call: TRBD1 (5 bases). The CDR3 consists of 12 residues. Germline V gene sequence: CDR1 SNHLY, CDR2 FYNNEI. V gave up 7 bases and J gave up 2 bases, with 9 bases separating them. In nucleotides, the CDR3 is TGTGCCAGCATACAGGCTGCCTACGAGCAGTACTTC. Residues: CASIQAAYEQYF. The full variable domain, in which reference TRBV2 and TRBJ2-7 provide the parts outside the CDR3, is EPEVTQTPSHQVTQMGQEVILRCVPISNHLYFYWYRQILGQKVEFLVSFYNNEISEKSEIFDDQFSVERPDGSNFTLKIRSTKLEDSAMYFCASIQAAYEQYFGPGTRLTVT.

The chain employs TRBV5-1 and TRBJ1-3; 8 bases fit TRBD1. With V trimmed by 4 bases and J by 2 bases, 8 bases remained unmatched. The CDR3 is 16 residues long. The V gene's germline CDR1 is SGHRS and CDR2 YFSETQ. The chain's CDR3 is CASSIGQGGTGNTIYF. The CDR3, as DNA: TGCGCCAGCAGCATAGGACAGGGAGGAACTGGAAACACCATATATTTT.

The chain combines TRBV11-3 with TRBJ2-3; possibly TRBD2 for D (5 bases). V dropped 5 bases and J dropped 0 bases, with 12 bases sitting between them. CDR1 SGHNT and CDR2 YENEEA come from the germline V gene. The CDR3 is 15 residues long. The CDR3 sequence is CASSLGLSSTDTQYF. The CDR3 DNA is TGTGCCAGCAGCCTCGGACTGTCCAGCACAGATACGCAGTATTTT.

CDR3 in DNA: TGCGCCAGCAGCTTGGTCCGGGCCGGAGGCTATGGCTACACCTTC. Encoded protein: CASSLVRAGGYGYTF. The V call is TRBV5-1, the J call TRBJ1-2; D remains unclear. Between the trimmed V and J ends, which lost 0 bases and 4 bases, there was a span of 13 bases. CDR3 size: 15 residues. In germline, CDR1 is SGHRS, CDR2 YFSETQ. The whole variable domain, filled in from reference TRBV5-1 and TRBJ1-2, reads KAGVTQTPRYLIKTRGQQVTLSCSPISGHRSVSWYQQTPGQGLQFLFEYFSETQRNKGNFPGRFSGRQFSNSRSEMNVSTLELGDSALYLCASSLVRAGGYGYTFGSGTRLTVV.

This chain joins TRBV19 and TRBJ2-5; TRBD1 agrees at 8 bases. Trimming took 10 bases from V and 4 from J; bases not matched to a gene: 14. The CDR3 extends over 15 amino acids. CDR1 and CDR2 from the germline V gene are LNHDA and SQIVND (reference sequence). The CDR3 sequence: CATSTGAGGAETQYF. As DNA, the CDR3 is TGTGCCACCTCGACGGGGGCAGGGGGCGCAGAGACCCAGTACTTC.

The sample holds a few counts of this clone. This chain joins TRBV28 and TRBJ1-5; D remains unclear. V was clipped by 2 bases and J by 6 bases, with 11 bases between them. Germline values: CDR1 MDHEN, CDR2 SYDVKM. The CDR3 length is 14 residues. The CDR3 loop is CASSLSLGSQPQHF. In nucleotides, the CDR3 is TGTGCCAGCAGTTTAAGTCTGGGCTCTCAGCCCCAGCATTTT.

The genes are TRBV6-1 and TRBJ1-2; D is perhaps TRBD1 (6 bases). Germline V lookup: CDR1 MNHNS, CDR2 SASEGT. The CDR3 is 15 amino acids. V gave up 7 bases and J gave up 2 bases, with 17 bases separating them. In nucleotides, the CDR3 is TGTGCCAGCACTGACCCCCCGACAGGAAACTATGGCTACACCTTC. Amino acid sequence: CASTDPPTGNYGYTF.

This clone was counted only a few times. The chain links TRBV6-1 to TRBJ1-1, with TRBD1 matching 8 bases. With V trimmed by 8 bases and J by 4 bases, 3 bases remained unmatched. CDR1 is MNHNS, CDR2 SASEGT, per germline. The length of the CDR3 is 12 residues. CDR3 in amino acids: CASGQGSTEAFF. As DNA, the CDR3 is TGTGCCAGCGGACAGGGTAGCACTGAAGCTTTCTTT.

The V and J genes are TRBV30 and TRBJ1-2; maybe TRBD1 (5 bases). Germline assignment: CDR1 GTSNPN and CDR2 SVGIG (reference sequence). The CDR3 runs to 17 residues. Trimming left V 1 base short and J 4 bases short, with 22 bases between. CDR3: CAWSGSGAIQGSYGYTF. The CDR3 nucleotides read TGTGCCTGGAGTGGATCGGGTGCGATTCAGGGCAGCTATGGCTACACCTTC.